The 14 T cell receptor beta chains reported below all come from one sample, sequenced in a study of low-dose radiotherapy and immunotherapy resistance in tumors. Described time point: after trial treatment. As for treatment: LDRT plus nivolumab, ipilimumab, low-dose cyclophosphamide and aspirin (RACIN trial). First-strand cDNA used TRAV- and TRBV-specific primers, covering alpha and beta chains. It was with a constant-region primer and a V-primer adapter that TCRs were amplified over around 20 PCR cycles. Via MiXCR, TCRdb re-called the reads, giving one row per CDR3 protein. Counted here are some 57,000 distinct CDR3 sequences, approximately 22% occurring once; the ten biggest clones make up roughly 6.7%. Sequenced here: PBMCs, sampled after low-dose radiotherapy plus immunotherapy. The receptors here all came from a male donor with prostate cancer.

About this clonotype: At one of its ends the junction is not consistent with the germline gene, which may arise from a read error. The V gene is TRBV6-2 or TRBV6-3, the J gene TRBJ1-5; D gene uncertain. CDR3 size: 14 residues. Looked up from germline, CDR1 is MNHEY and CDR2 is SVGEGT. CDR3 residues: CAGGTLMGSQPQNF. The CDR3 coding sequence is TGTGCCGGCGGCACGCTTATGGGGTCACAGCCCCAGAATTTT.

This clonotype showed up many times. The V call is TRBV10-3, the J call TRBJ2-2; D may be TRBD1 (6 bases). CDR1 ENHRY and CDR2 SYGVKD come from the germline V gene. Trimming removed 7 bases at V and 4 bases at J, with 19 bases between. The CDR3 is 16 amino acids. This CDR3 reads CAITLGSGAGTGELFF. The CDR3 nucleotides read TGTGCCATCACGCTGGGGTCAGGGGCCGGCACCGGGGAGCTGTTTTTT.

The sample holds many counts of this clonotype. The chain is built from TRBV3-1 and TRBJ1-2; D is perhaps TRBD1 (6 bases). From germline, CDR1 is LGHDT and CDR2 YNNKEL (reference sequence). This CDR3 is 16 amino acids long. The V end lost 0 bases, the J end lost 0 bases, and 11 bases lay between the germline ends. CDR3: CASSQDIRTANYGYTF. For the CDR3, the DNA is TGTGCCAGCAGCCAAGATATCCGGACAGCTAACTATGGCTACACCTTC.

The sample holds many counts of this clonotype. The CDR3 loop reads CAWSRDGYTF. CDR3 in DNA: TGTGCCTGGAGCAGGGATGGCTACACCTTC. V usage is TRBV30 and J usage is TRBJ1-2; TRBD1 is a possible D gene (5 bases). The germline V and J ends were trimmed by 3 bases and 6 bases, with 5 bases remaining between them. Germline-derived CDR1 and CDR2 are GTSNPN and SVGIG (reference sequence). This CDR3 region has 10 residues.

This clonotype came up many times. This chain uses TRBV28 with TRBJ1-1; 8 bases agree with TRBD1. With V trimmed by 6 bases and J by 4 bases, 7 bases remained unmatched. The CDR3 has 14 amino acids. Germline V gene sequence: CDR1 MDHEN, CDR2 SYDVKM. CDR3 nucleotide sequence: TGTGCCAGCAGGATGACAGGGGTGGTCACTGAAGCTTTCTTT. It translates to CASRMTGVVTEAFF.

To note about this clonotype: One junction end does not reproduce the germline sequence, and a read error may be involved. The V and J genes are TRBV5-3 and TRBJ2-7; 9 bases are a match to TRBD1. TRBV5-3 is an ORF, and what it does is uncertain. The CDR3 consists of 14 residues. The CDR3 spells CASSLVGQGYEQYF. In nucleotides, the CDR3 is TGTGCCAGCAGCTTGGTAGGACAGGGGTACGAGCAGTACTTC.

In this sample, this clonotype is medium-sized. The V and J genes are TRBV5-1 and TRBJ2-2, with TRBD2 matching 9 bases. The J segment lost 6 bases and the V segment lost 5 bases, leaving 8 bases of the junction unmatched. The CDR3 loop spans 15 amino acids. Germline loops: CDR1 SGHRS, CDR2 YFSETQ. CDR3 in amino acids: CASRGTSRGAGELFF. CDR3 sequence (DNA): TGCGCCAGCAGGGGGACTAGCCGCGGCGCCGGGGAGCTGTTTTTT.

CDR3 in DNA: TGTGCCAGTAGTATAGACGACAGTCAAGAGACCCAGTACTTC. Encoded protein: CASSIDDSQETQYF. The chain employs TRBV19 and TRBJ2-5; the D gene is possibly TRBD1 (5 bases). Trimming removed 0 bases at V and 2 bases at J, with 7 bases between. CDR1 is LNHDA, CDR2 SQIVND, per germline (reference sequence). This CDR3 is built from 14 residues.

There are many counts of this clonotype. Here the CDR3 reads CASSFLTSGANTGELFF. The CDR3 DNA reads as TGCGCCAGCAGCTTCTTGACTAGCGGGGCGAACACCGGGGAGCTGTTTTTT. The chain is built from TRBV5-1 and TRBJ2-2; 11 bases agree with TRBD2. V shed 2 bases, J shed 0 bases, and the junction held 3 bases outside the gene matches. CDR1 and CDR2 (germline): SGHRS, YFSETQ. The CDR3 is 17 amino acids. Using reference TRBV5-1 and TRBJ2-2 for the parts outside the CDR3, the full variable domain is KAGVTQTPRYLIKTRGQQVTLSCSPISGHRSVSWYQQTPGQGLQFLFEYFSETQRNKGNFPGRFSGRQFSNSRSEMNVSTLELGDSALYLCASSFLTSGANTGELFFGEGSRLTVL.

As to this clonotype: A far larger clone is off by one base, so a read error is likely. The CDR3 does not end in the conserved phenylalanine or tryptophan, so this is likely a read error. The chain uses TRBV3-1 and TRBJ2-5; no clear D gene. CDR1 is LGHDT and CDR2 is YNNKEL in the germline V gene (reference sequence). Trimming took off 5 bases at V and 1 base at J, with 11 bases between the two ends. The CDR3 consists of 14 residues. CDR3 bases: TGTGCCAGCAGCGTAGGCCAGAGCCAAGAGACCCAGTACTTG. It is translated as CASSVGQSQETQYL.

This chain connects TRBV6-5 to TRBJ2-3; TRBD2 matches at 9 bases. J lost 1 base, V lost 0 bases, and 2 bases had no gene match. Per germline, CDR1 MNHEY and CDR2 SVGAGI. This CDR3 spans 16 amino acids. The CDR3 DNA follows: TGTGCCAGCAGTTACTCAGCTAGCGGGGGCACAGATACGCAGTATTTT. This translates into CASSYSASGGTDTQYF.

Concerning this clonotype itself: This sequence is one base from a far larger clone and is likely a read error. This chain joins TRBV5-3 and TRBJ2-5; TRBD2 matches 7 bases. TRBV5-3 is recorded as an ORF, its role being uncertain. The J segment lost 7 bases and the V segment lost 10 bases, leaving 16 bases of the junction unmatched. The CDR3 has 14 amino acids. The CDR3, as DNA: TGTGCCTGCAGCCCCAAGCGGGACCACTTGACCCAGTACTTC. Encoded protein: CACSPKRDHLTQYF.

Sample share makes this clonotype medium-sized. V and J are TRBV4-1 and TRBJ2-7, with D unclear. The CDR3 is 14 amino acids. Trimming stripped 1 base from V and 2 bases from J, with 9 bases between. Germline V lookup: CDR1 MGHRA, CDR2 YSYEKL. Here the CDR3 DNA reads TGCGCCAGCAGCCAAGGGGAAGGACCCTACGAGCAGTACTTC. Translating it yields CASSQGEGPYEQYF.

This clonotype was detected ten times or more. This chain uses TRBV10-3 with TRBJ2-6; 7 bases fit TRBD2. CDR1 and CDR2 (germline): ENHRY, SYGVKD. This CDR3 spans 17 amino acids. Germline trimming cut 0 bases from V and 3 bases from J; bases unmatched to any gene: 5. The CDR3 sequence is CAISESTGGGGANVLTF. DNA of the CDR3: TGTGCCATCAGTGAGTCGACTGGGGGGGGTGGGGCCAACGTCCTGACTTTC.